This T cell receptor beta chain comes out of a study of blood T cell repertoires in COVID-19. Across the study: From the United States, Italy and Spain came samples of acute and convalescent COVID-19.

Original analysis: Amplification with reference gene primers provided the estimates of nucleated cell counts. The repertoire was sequenced with immunoSEQ multiplex PCR; TCRdb's copy has only in-frame clones and lacks some. V, J and clone size reflect that table, while D and trimming were determined from the DNA. Here the sample spans 40,000 or so clones, 88% being singletons. CDR1 is LNHDA, CDR2 SQIVND, per germline (reference sequence). Trimming took 3 bases from V and 3 from J; bases not matched to a gene: 4. The CDR3 has 14 amino acids. Sequenced sample: peripheral blood. The origin of this receptor is a human donor in a cohort sampled during active COVID-19. The V gene is TRBV19, the J gene TRBJ1-2; 7 bases are a match to TRBD1. The CDR3 here is CASSILGTDYGYTF. The DNA of the CDR3 is TGTGCCAGTAGTATTCTAGGGACAGACTATGGCTACACCTTC.